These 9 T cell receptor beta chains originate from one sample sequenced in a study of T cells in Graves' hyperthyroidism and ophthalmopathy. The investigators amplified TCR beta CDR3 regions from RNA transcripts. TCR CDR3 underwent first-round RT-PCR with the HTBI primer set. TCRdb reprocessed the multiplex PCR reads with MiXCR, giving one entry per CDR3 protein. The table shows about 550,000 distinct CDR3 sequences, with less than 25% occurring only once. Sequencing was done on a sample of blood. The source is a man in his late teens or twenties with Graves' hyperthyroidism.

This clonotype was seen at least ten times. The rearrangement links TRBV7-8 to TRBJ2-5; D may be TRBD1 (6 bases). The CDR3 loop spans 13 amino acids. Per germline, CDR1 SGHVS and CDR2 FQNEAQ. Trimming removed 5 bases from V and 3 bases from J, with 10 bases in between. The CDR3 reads CASSPGQKETQYF. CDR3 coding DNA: TGTGCCAGCAGCCCAGGACAGAAAGAGACCCAGTACTTC.

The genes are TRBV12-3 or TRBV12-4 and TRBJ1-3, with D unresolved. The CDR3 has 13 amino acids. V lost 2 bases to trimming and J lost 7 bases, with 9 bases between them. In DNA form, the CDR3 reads TGTGCCAGCAGTTTACAGGTGCGGAACACCATATATTTT. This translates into CASSLQVRNTIYF.

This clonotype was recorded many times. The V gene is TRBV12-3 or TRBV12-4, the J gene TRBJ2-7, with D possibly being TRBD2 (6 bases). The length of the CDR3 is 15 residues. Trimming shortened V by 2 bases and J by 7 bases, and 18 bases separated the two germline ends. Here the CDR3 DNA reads TGTGCCAGCAGTTTAAAGGACGGCCAAGGAGGGGAGCAGTACTTC. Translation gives CASSLKDGQGGEQYF.

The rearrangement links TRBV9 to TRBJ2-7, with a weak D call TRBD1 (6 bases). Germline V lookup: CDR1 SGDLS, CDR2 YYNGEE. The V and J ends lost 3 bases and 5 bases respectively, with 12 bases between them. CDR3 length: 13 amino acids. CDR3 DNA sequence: TGTGCCAGCAGCGGACCGGGACATCACGAGCAGTACTTC. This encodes CASSGPGHHEQYF.

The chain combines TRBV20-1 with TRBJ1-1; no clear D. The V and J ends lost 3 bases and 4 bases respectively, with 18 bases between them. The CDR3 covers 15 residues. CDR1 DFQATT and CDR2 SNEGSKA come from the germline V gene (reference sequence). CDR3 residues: CSASLSVGSGTEAFF. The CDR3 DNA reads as TGCAGTGCTAGCCTGTCTGTGGGGTCCGGCACTGAAGCTTTCTTT.

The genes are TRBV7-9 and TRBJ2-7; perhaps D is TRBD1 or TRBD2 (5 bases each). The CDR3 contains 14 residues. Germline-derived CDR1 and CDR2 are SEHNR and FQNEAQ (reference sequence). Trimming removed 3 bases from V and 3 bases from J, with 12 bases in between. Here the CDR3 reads CASSFSGTHYEQYF. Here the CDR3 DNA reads TGTGCCAGCAGCTTCTCGGGGACCCACTACGAGCAGTACTTC.

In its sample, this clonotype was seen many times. The CDR3 nucleotides are TGCAGTGCTAGTGCTAGCAACACCGGGGAGCTGTTTTTT. The encoded protein is CSASASNTGELFF. The rearrangement uses TRBV20-1 and TRBJ2-2, with D tentatively TRBD2 (5 bases). Trimming stripped 3 bases from V and 2 bases from J, with 7 bases between. Germline loops: CDR1 DFQATT, CDR2 SNEGSKA (reference sequence). CDR3 size: 13 residues.

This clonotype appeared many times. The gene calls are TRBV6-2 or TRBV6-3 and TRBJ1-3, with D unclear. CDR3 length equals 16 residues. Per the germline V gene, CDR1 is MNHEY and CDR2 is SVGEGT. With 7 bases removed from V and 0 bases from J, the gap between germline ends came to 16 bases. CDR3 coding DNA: TGTGCCAGCACCGACGGCGGCATTAGCTCTGGAAACACCATATATTTT. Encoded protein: CASTDGGISSGNTIYF.

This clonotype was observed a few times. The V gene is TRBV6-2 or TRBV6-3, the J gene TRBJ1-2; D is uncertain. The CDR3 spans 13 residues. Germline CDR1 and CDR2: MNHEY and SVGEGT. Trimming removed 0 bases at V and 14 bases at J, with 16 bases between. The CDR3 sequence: CASSYSNEEVFTF. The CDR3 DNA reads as TGTGCCAGCAGTTACTCGAATGAAGAGGTTTTTACCTTC.